The present entry profiles one T cell receptor (beta chain) with its context. The specificity of this receptor is unknown. There are no base qualities to consult, and no much larger clone falls within one base. The collaborating institutions used their own protocols to collect whole blood in K2EDTA tubes. For TCRbeta analysis, collaborators shipped samples in one of three forms: frozen whole blood, isolated PBMCs, or DNA extracted from either of those sample types. This sample is drawn from a study of blood T cell repertoires in COVID-19 (dated by TCRdb to the early 2020s). At the level of the whole study: Samples covering the acute and convalescent phases of COVID-19 were provided by collaborators in the United States, Italy and Spain. The repertoires were released in a freely available public database intended as a resource for research on the immune response to SARS-CoV-2. Nearly every sample came with metadata listing a de-identified subject ID, COVID-19 status, age in years and sex. The material from the prospective study consisted of cDNA or gDNA derived from T cells, B-cell-depleted T cells, or PBMCs. The samples were drawn from two sources: the first 160 participants of the ongoing ImmuneRACE study, and 950 to 1,500 subjects contributed by 6 global collaborators. Deeply sampled blood TCRbeta repertoires from subjects exposed to, actively infected with, or recovered from COVID-19 were included in the dataset. HLA class I and class II types, where available, came from metadata supplied by the sample provider rather than from assay-based typing.

Broad study findings and their caveats: Clinical and demographic metadata were provided uncurated, with the amount varying by source and participant.

TCRbeta CDR3 regions were amplified from genomic DNA by means of the immunoSEQ Assay, a bias-controlled multiplex PCR. For the original study's pipeline: Nucleated cell counts per sample were estimated from amplification of reference gene primers within the assay. Sequence reads were collapsed and filtered to measure the absolute abundance of every unique TCRbeta CDR3 rearrangement. For each sample, productive Simpson clonality was calculated as the square root of Simpson's diversity index across productive rearrangements. TCRdb limited this immuneACCESS table to in-frame rearrangements with V and J called. A share of clones is missing; checked studies link under half to unresolved V genes, and the rest is unexplained. V, J and clone size derive from that table, while D and trimming were established from the DNA sequence. The sample contains 150,000 to 200,000 clones, about 85% of them found a single time. The ten top clones hold almost 1% of the sample.

Counted from cysteine to phenylalanine, this CDR3 has 15 amino acids. Only the CDR3 DNA stays, 45 bases, in frame from base 1. Per the germline V gene, SGHTA is the CDR1 and FQGNSA is the CDR2. V loses 5 bases, J loses 0 bases, and the germline ends lie 13 bases apart. Sequenced material: peripheral blood. This clonotype was sampled from a man between 18 and 29 years old with acute or convalescent COVID-19. This receptor chain uses TRBV7-2 and TRBJ1-2; the D gene is perhaps TRBD1, on 6 matching bases. The DNA sequence is as follows: TGTGCCAGCAGCAACACAGGGCAGGCTAACTATGGCTACACCTTC. Translated, this is CASSNTGQANYGYTF.